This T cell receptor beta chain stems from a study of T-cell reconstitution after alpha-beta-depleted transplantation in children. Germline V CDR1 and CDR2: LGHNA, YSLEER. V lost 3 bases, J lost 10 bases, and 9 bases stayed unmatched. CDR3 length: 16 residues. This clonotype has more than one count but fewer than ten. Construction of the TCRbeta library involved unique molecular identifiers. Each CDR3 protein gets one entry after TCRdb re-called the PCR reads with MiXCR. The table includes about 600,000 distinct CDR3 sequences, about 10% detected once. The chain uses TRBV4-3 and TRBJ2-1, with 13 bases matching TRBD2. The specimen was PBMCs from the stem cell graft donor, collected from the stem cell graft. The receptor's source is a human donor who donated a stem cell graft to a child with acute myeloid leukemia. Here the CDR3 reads CASSQEPGLAGTEQFF. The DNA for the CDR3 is TGCGCCAGCAGCCAGGAGCCGGGACTAGCGGGAACCGAGCAGTTCTTC.